This T cell receptor (beta chain) emerged from a study of blood T cell repertoires in COVID-19. V gave up 0 bases and J gave up 3 bases, with 3 bases separating them. Germline CDR1 reads MNHEY; CDR2 reads SVGEGT. This CDR3 region has 12 residues. Data came from immunoSEQ multiplex PCR; TCRdb stores just in-frame clones and leaves some out. This sample carries about 260,000 clones, more than 85% of them seen once, and the ten largest clones take less than 4%. This chain uses TRBV6-2 or TRBV6-3 with TRBJ2-7, with unresolved D. The receptor's source is a young man with active or convalescent COVID-19. Sequenced material: peripheral blood. This CDR3 reads CASSYSYYEQYF. In DNA form, the CDR3 reads TGTGCCAGCAGTTACTCCTACTACGAGCAGTACTTC.